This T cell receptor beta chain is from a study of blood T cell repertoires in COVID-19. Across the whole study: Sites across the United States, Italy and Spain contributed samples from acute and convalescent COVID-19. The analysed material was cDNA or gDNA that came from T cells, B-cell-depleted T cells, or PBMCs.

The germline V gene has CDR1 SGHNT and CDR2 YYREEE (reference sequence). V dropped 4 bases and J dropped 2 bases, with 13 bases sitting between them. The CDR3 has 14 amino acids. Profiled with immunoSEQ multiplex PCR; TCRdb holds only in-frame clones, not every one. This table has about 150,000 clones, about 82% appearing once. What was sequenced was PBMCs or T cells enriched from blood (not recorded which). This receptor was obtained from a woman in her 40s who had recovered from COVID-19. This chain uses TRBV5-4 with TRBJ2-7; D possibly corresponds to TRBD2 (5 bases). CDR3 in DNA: TGTGCCAGCAGCCAAGGAGGTGATACCTACGAGCAGTACTTC. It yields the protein CASSQGGDTYEQYF.